This T cell receptor (beta chain) comes out of a study of cytomegalovirus exposure and HLA in healthy donors. Study-wide findings and caveats: Cytomegalovirus-associated TCR beta chains were listed, numbering 150 to 200. Usually a TCR sequence was rare, but some public TCRs were found in many donors.

The CDR3 length is 13 residues. Deletions cut 5 bases from V and 3 bases from J, with 10 bases between. CDR1 and CDR2 (germline): SGHTA, FQGNSA. Note on this clone: Its specificity is unknown.

The data were produced by immunoSEQ multiplex PCR, yet TCRdb's version contains in-frame clones alone and is incomplete. The sample carries under 100,000 clones, 95% to 97% recorded once. The donors formed part of the roughly 120-subject validation cohort, distinct from the approximately 670-subject first cohort. Source material: PBMCs. The receptor was isolated from a man aged 18 to 35 in good health and CMV-seronegative. This chain joins TRBV7-2 and TRBJ1-1; possibly TRBD1 for D (6 bases). This CDR3 reads CASSRTVYTEAFF. DNA of the CDR3: TGTGCCAGCAGCCGGACAGTTTACACTGAAGCTTTCTTT.